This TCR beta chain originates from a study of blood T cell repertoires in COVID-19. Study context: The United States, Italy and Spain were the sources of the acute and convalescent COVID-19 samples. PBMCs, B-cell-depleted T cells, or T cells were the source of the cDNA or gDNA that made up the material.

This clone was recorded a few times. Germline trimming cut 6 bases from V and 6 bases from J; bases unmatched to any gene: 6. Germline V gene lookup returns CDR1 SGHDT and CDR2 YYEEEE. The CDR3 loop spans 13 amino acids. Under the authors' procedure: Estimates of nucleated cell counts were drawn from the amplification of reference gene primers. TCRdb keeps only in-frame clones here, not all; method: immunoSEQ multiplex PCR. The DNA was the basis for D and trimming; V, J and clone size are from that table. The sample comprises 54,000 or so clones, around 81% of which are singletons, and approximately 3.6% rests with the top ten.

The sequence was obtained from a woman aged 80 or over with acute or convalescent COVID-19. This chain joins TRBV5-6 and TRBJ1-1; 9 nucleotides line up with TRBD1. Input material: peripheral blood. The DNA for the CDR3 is TGTGCCAGCAACCCGACAGGGGGGGCTGAAGCTTTCTTT. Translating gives CASNPTGGAEAFF.